This T cell receptor beta chain was recorded in a study of T cell responses to AZD1222 COVID-19 vaccine. Study-level findings and limits: Vaccination with two AZD1222 doses was followed by a rise in Spike-specific TCR breadth and depth. Reportedly, nearly half the spike-specific TCRs target unmutated variant regions.

Regarding this clone: Antigen specificity is unknown.

Germline V gene sequence: CDR1 SGHRS, CDR2 YFSETQ. V lost 4 bases to trimming and J lost 6 bases; unmatched junction nucleotides: 5. The CDR3 runs 13 residues. Assay: immunoSEQ multiplex PCR; the TCRdb copy retains only in-frame clones and omits some. The repertoire has about 100,000 clones, approximately 88% of them found once; the top ten carry about a sixth. The chain couples TRBV5-1 to TRBJ2-7, with TRBD1 matching 9 bases. The source of this sequence is an adult in good health. Sequenced material: peripheral blood, taken on day 0 of AZD1222 vaccination. The CDR3 loop reads CASSTGQGPEQYF. The DNA of the CDR3 is TGCGCCAGCAGCACGGGACAGGGACCCGAGCAGTACTTC.